This T cell receptor (beta chain) came from a study of T cell changes during pregnancy in multiple sclerosis. TCRdb's copy holds only in-frame clones and misses some; the assay was immunoSEQ multiplex PCR. The sample consists of fewer than 85,000 clones, about 95% of them appearing once. The CDR3 extends over 16 amino acids. V lost 0 bases, J lost 6 bases, and 10 bases stayed unmatched. Germline values: CDR1 SGHDN, CDR2 FVKESK. Sequences were derived from peripheral blood, sampled in the second trimester of pregnancy. The sequence was obtained from a female donor with multiple sclerosis, enrolled in a pregnancy study. The chain joins TRBV14 to TRBJ2-5; 7 bases align to TRBD2. This CDR3 reads CASSQDMTGGRKTQYF. CDR3 in DNA: TGTGCCAGCAGCCAAGACATGACGGGAGGTAGAAAGACCCAGTACTTC.